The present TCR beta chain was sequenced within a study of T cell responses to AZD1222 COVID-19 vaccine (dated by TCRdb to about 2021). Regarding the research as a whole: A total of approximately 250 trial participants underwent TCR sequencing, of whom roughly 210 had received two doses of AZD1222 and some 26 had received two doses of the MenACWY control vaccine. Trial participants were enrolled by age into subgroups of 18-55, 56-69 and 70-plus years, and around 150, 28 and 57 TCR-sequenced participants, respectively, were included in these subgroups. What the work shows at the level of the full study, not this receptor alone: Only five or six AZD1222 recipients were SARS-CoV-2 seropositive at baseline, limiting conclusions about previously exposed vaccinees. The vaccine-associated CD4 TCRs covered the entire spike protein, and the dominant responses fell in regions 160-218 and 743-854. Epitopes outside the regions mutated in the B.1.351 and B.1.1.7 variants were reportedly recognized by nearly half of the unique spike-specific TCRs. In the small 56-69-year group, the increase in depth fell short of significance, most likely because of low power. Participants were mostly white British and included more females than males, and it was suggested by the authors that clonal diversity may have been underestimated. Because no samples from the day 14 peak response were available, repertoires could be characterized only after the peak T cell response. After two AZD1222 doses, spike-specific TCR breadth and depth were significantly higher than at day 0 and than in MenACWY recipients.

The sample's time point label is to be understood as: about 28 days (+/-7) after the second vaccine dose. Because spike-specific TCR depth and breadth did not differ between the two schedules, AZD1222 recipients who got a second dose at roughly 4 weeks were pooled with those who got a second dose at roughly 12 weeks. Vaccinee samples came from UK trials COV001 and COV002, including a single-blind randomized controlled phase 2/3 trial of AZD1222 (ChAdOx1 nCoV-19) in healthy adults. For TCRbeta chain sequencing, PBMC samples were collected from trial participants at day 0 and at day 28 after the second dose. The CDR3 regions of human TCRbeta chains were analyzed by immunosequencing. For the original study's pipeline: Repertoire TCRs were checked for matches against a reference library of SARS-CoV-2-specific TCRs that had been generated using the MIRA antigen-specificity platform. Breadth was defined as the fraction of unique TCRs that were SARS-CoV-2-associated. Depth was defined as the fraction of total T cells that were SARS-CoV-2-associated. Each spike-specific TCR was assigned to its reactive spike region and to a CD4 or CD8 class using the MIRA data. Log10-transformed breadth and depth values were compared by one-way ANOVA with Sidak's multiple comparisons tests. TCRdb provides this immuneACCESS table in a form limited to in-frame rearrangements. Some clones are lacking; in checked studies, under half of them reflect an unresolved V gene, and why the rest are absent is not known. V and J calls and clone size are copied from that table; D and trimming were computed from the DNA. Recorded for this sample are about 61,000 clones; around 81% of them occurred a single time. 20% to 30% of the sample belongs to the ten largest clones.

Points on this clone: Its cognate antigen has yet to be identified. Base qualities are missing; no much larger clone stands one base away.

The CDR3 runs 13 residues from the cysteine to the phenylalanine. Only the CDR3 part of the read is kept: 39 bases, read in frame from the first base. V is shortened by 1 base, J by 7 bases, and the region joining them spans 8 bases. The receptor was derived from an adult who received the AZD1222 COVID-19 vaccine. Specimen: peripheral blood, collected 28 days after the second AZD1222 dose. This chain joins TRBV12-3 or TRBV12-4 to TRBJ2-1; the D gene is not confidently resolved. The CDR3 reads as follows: CASSLVVENEQFF. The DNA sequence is TGTGCCAGCAGTTTAGTCGTAGAAAATGAGCAGTTCTTC.